This record concerns one T cell receptor (beta chain) sequence. No antigen is known for it. Base qualities are missing; no much larger clone stands one base away. The Immunoverse kit was used to build TCR libraries from roughly 370 ng RNA, with molecular barcoded adaptors covering alpha/delta and beta/gamma chains. TCR library preparation used the same RNA that went into transcriptome sequencing. TCR libraries were sequenced on an Illumina HiSeq 4000 with 2 x 150 cycles. In the original analysis: With MiXCR, TCR reads were aligned to human V, D, J and C references and assembled into CDR3 clonotypes, with quality filtering and error correction included. The tcR package in R was used to analyze clonotype counts and gene usage diversity. For inspection of raw mapping reads, RNA-seq reads were mapped by STAR aligner version 2.5.3a onto GRCh37 of the human genome. IR-seq fastq files were randomly downsampled with Seqtk 1.3 to test the effect of sequencing depth on detected clonotypes. The public reads were reprocessed in TCRdb via fastp at Q25 and MiXCR, keeping in-frame beta chains. Every CDR3 protein is listed once, alongside the most common genes and DNA of its rows. These V and J calls derive from TCRdb rather than the authors' analysis. The sample yields 85,000 or so distinct CDR3 sequences; 10% to 15% were counted once. More than 12% of the sample belongs to the ten largest clones.

The V end gives up 5 bases and the J end 5 bases, leaving 10 bases in the junction not matched to a gene. In the germline V gene (reference sequence), CDR1 corresponds to SEHNR and CDR2 to FQNEAQ. Spanning cysteine to phenylalanine, the CDR3 consists of 15 amino acids. Solely the CDR3 DNA is kept, with 45 bases framed from the first base. Every patient had bone marrow sampled at the time of active disease. Bone marrow mononuclear cells were isolated by Ficoll-Hypaque density gradient centrifugation. To remove myeloma plasma cells, the cells were labeled with CD138 magnetic microbeads on a MACS separator, and CD138-negative cells were then collected by negative selection. The purity of the isolated cells was checked by flow cytometry with CD138 antibodies on an Attune NxT. TRIzol reagent was used to extract total RNA, which was then quantified with a NanoDrop spectrophotometer. Paired RNA-seq and IR-seq were performed on each patient's CD138-negative bone marrow sample.

The data stem from a study of read filtering for tumor transcriptome and immune sequencing (dated by TCRdb to the early 2020s). Notes on the research overall: Of the patients in the cohort, 17 were male and around 15 were female, and their mean age was 65.9 years, with a range of about 47 to 85. By revised international staging, fewer than ten patients were R-ISS I, around 15 were R-ISS II and over five were R-ISS III. Per sample, about 4 to 11 million TCR-region mapped reads were obtained with IR-seq, compared with only about 85 to 1273 with RNA-seq. Using the same bone marrow samples, the study compared TCR repertoires obtained by targeted immune repertoire sequencing with those obtained by bulk whole-transcriptome sequencing. A main aim was a read-filtering strategy for immune repertoire data, specifically whether clonotypes supported by a single read should be removed. After DNase treatment, whole-transcriptome libraries were prepared with the TruSeq RNA Access Library Prep Kit. Study-level results and caveats: The sorted CD138-negative fraction was not purified T cells but a mixed bone marrow immune population. IR-seq captured clonotypes at much higher depth and more reliably than RNA-seq, and smaller IR-seq throughput sufficed to identify most shared clonotypes. Single-read clonotypes made up around 82% of clonotypes but only about 4% of total reads in IR-seq, compared with approximately 75% of clonotypes and around 45% of reads in RNA-seq. When single-read clonotypes were removed, the proportions of shared clonotypes in IR-seq and RNA-seq correlated more strongly.

The origin of this receptor is a donor at least 40 years old with multiple myeloma. The sample consisted of a population of CD138-negative cells sorted from bone marrow. This specimen's cell subset or site label, per the study, means: bone marrow mononuclear cells depleted of CD138+ plasma/myeloma cells by negative magnetic selection. The chain is made from TRBV7-9 and TRBJ2-7; 9 middle bases align to TRBD2. The CDR3: CASSPVAGAVNEQYF. The nucleotide sequence reads TGTGCCAGCAGCCCTGTAGCGGGAGCAGTGAACGAGCAGTACTTC.